The rows below give T cell receptor beta chains drawn from one sample of a study of T cell clones after liver transplantation. TCRdb keeps only in-frame clones here, not all; method: immunoSEQ multiplex PCR. This sample carries over 50,000 clones, 85% to 90% of them seen once, and the ten largest clones take 14%. The source was CD8+ T cells from blood, collected 12 months after liver transplant. The receptor source for this set is a human patient who received a liver transplant. Part of the T cells may come from the graft donor. CDR3s include the opening cysteine and the closing phenylalanine or tryptophan. The D gene is left open where the match is weak. Clone size is shown for a subset of rows, as once, few, many or a class of expanded clone.

v_gene	abundance	j_gene	d_gene	CDR3aa	CDR3nt
TRBV29-1	.	TRBJ1-2	.	CSADPQGTYGYTF	TGCAGCGCAGACCCTCAGGGGACCTATGGCTACACCTTC
TRBV29-1	.	TRBJ2-5	TRBD2	CSIWRLAYKETQYF	TGCAGCATCTGGAGACTAGCCTACAAAGAGACCCAGTACTTC
TRBV11-2	.	TRBJ2-1	.	CASSQTGSREYNEQFF	TGTGCCAGCAGCCAAACCGGGTCTAGGGAGTACAATGAGCAGTTCTTC
TRBV2	.	TRBJ2-7	TRBD1	CASSVGDRGYYEQYF	TGTGCCAGCAGTGTAGGGGACAGGGGATACTACGAGCAGTACTTC
TRBV28	.	TRBJ2-1	.	CASSLSRNEQFF	TGTGCCAGCAGTTTAAGTCGAAATGAGCAGTTCTTC
TRBV11-1	.	TRBJ2-3	TRBD2	CASSSLGELLAGVTDTQYF	TGTGCCAGCAGCTCCTTAGGGGAGCTCCTAGCGGGAGTCACAGATACGCAGTATTTT
TRBV7-9	.	TRBJ2-5	.	CASSLRAPPASEETQYF	TGTGCCAGCAGCTTACGCGCCCCTCCAGCGAGTGAAGAGACCCAGTACTTC
TRBV11-2	medium-sized	TRBJ2-1	TRBD2	CASSLAGGFMNEQFF	TGTGCCAGCAGCTTAGCGGGAGGGTTTATGAATGAGCAGTTCTTC
TRBV6-1	.	TRBJ2-7	TRBD1	CASSLQGPGIDEQYF	TGTGCCAGCAGCCTACAGGGGCCCGGGATCGACGAGCAGTACTTC
TRBV2	once	TRBJ2-7	TRBD1	CASSEGTGGDEQYF	TGTGCCAGCAGTGAGGGGACAGGGGGCGACGAGCAGTACTTC
TRBV4-3	.	TRBJ2-7	.	CASSQVHMSSYEQYF	TGCGCCAGCAGCCAAGTCCATATGTCCTCCTACGAGCAGTACTTC
TRBV15	.	TRBJ1-4	.	CATSLDRGHEKLFF	TGTGCCACCAGTCTGGACAGAGGGCATGAAAAACTGTTTTTT